The 4 T cell receptor beta chains given below trace back to one sample, sequenced in a study of T cell responses to AZD1222 COVID-19 vaccine. Measured with immunoSEQ multiplex PCR; TCRdb has only the in-frame clones, and not every one. The sample contains over 140,000 clones, 80% to 95% of which appear only once. Sequences were derived from peripheral blood, sampled 28 days after the second AZD1222 dose. The receptors were sampled from an adult who received the AZD1222 COVID-19 vaccine.

This rearrangement joins TRBV27 to TRBJ2-3; 10 bases map to TRBD1. In germline, CDR1 is MNHEY, CDR2 SMNVEV (reference sequence). Trimming took 5 bases from V and 4 from J; bases not matched to a gene: 6. CDR3 length: 15 amino acids. CDR3 amino acids: CASSGDRGLADTQYF. Written as DNA, the CDR3 is TGTGCCAGCAGTGGAGACAGGGGGCTAGCAGATACGCAGTATTTT.

This clone was counted once. This chain joins TRBV5-1 and TRBJ1-3, with a possible D match to TRBD1 (5 bases). The CDR3 consists of 16 residues. CDR1 is SGHRS and CDR2 is YFSETQ in the germline V gene. V lost 4 bases and J 0 bases, leaving 14 bases between the germline ends. CDR3 region: CASSGSGLNSGNTIYF. Written as DNA, the CDR3 is TGCGCCAGCAGCGGCTCGGGACTGAACTCTGGAAACACCATATATTTT.

As to this clone: This same CDR3 is encoded by further DNA sequences in the sample. This sequence joins TRBV28 and TRBJ2-4; D remains unclear. Trimming pared 6 bases from V and 0 bases from J, leaving 12 bases between. Germline values: CDR1 MDHEN, CDR2 SYDVKM. The CDR3 totals 15 residues. The CDR3 region is CASSSGGIAKNIQYF. The CDR3 DNA is TGTGCCAGCAGCTCCGGCGGAATAGCCAAAAACATTCAGTACTTC.

The chain joins TRBV11-2 to TRBJ1-3, with D possibly matching TRBD1 (5 bases). V lost 1 base to trimming and J lost 2 bases, with 15 bases between them. Germline CDR1 SGHAT, CDR2 FQNNGV. This CDR3 has 17 amino acids. The DNA of the CDR3 is TGTGCCAGCAGCTTAGGAGGTCCAGGGTTCACTGGAAACACCATATATTTT. This gives the protein CASSLGGPGFTGNTIYF.